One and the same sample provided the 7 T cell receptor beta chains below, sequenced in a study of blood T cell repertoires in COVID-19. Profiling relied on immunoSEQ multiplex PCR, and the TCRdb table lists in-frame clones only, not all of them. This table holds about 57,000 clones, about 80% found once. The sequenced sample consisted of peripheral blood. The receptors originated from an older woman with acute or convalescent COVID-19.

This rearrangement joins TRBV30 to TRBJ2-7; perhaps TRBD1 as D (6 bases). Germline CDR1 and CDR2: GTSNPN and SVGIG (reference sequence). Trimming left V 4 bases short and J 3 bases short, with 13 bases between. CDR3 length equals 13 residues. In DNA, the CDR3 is TGTGCCTGGAATAGACAGGTTGGCTACGAGCAGTACTTC. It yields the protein CAWNRQVGYEQYF.

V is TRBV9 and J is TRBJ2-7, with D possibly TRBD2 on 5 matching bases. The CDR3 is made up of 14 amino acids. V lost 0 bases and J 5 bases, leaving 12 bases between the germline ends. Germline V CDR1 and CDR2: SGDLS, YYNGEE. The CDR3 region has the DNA TGTGCCAGCAGCGTAGCTACGGGATGGGACGAGCAGTACTTC. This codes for CASSVATGWDEQYF.

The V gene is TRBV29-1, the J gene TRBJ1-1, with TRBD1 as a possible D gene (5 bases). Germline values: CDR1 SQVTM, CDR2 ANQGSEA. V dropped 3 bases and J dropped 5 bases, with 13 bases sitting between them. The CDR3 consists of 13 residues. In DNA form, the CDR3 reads TGCAGCGTTGAGGGCAGGGCGAGGACTGAAGCTTTCTTT. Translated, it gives CSVEGRARTEAFF.

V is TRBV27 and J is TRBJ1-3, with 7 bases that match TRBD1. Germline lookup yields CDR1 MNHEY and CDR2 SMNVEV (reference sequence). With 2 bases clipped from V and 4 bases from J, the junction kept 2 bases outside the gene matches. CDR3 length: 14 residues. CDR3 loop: CASSLRGHGNTIYF. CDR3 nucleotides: TGTGCCAGCAGTTTAAGGGGGCACGGAAACACCATATATTTT.

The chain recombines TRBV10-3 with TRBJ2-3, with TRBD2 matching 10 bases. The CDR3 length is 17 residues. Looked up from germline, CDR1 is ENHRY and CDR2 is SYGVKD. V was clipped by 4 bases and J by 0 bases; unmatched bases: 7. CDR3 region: CAISVASGGLSTDTQYF. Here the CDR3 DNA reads TGTGCCATCAGTGTTGCTAGCGGGGGACTAAGCACAGATACGCAGTATTTT.

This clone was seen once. In DNA form, the CDR3 reads TGTGCCAGTCGGACTAGCGGGGACTCAGATACGCAGTATTTT. This translates into CASRTSGDSDTQYF. The chain combines TRBV19 with TRBJ2-3; 12 nucleotides line up with TRBD2. V lost 8 bases, J lost 4 bases, and 4 bases stayed unmatched. This CDR3 contains 14 residues. The germline V gene has CDR1 LNHDA and CDR2 SQIVND (reference sequence).

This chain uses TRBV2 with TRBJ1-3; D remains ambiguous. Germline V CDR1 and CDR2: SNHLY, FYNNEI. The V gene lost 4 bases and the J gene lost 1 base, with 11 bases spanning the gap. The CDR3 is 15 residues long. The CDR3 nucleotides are TGTGCCAGCAGTGGTGGCATCTCATCTGGAAACACCATATATTTT. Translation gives CASSGGISSGNTIYF.